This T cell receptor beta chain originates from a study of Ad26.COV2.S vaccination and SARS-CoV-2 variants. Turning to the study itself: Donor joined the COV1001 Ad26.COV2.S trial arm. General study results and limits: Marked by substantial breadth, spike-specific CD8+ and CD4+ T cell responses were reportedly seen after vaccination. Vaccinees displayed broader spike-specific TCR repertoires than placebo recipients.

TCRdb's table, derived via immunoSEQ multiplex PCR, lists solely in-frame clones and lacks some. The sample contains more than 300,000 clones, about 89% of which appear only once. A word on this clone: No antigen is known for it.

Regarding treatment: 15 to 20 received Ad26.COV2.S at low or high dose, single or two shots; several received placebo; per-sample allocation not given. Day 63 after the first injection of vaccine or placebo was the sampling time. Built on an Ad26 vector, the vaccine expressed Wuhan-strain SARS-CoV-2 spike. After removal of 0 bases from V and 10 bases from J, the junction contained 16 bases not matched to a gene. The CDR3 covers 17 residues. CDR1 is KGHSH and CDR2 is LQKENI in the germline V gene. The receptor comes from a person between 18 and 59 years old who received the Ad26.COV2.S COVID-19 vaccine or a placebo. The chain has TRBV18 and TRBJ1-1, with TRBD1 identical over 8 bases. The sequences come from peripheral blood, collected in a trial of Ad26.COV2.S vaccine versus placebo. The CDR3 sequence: CASSPPAEAAGGAGAFF. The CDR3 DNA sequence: TGTGCCAGCTCACCACCGGCGGAAGCCGCAGGGGGCGCAGGAGCTTTCTTT.